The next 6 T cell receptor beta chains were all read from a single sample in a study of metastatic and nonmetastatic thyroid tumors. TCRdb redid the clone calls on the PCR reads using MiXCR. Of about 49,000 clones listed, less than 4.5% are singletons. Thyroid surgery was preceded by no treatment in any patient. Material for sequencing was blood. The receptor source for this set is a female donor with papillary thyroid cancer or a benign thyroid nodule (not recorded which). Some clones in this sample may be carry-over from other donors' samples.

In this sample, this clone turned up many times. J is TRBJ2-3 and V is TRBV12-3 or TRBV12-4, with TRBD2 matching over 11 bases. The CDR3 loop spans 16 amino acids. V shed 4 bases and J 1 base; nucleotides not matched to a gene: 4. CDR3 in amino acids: CASSSPGLAGTDTQYF. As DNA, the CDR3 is TGTGCCAGCAGTTCGCCGGGACTAGCGGGCACAGATACGCAGTATTTT.

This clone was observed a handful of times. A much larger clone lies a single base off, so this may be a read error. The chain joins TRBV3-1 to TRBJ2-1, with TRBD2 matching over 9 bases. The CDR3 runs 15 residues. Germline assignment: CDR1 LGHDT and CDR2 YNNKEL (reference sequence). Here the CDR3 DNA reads TGTGTCAGCAGCCATAGCGGGAGTGGCTACAATGAGCAGTTCTTC. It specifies CVSSHSGSGYNEQFF.

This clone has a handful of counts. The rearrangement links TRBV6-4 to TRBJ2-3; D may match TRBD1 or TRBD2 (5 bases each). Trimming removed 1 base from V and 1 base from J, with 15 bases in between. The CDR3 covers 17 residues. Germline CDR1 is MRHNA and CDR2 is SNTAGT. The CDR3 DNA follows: TGTGCCAGCAGTGACTGGAAACGGGACGGAGGCACAGATACGCAGTATTTT. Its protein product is CASSDWKRDGGTDTQYF.

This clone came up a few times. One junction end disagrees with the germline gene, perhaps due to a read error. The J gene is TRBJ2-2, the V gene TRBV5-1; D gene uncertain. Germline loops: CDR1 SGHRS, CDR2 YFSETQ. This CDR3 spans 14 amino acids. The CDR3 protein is CASNPMVATGELLF. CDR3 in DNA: TGCGCCAGCAACCCGATGGTCGCAACCGGCGAGCTGCTTTTT. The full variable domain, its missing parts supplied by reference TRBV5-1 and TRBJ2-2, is KAGVTQTPRYLIKTRGQQVTLSCSPISGHRSVSWYQQTPGQGLQFLFEYFSETQRNKGNFPGRFSGRQFSNSRSEMNVSTLELGDSALYLCASNPMVATGELLFGEGSRLTVL.

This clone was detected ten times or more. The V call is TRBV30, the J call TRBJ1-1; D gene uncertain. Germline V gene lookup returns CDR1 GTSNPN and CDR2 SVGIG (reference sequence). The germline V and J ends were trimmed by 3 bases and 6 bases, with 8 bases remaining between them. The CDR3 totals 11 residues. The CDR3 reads CAWSRSPEAFF. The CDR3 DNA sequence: TGTGCCTGGAGCAGGTCTCCTGAAGCTTTCTTT.

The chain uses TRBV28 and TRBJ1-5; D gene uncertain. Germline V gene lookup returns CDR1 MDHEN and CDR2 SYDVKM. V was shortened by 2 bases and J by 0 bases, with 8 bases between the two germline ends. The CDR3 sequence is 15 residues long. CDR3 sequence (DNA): TGTGCCAGCAGTTTAAGGCTGAGTAGCAATCAGCCCCAGCATTTT. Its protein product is CASSLRLSSNQPQHF.